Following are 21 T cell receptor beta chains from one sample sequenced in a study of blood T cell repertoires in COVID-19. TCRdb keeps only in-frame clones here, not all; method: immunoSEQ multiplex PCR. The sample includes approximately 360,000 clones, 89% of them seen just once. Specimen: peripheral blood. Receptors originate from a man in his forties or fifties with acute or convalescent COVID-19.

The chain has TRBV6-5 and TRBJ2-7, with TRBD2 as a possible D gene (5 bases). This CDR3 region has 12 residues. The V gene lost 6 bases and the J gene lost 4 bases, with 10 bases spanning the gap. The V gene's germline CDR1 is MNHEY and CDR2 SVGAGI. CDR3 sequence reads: CASRDSFYEQYF. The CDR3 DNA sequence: TGTGCCAGCAGGGACTCGTTTTACGAGCAGTACTTC.

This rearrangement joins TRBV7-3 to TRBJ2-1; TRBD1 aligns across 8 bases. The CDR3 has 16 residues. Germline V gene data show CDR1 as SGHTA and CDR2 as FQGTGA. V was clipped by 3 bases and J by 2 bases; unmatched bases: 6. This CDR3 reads CASSFPGGSTYNEQFF. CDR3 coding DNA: TGTGCCAGCAGCTTCCCAGGGGGCTCTACCTACAATGAGCAGTTCTTC.

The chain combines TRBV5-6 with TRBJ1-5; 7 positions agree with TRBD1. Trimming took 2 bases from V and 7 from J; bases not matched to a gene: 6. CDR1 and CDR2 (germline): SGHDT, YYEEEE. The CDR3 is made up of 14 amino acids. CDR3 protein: CASSLYRGYQPQHF. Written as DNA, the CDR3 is TGTGCCAGCAGCTTATACAGGGGATACCAGCCCCAGCATTTT.

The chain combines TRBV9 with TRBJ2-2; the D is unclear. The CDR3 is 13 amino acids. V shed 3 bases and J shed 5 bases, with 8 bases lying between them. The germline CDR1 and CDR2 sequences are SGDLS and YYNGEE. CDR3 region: CASSALLTGELFF. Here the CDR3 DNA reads TGTGCCAGCAGCGCACTCCTAACCGGGGAGCTGTTTTTT.

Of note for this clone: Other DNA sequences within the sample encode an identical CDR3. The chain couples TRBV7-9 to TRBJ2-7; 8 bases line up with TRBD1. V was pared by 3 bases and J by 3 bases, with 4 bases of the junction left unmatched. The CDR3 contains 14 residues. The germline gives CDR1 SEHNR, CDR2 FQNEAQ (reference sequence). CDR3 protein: CASSFLDRDYEQYF. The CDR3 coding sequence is TGTGCCAGCAGCTTCTTGGACAGGGACTACGAGCAGTACTTC.

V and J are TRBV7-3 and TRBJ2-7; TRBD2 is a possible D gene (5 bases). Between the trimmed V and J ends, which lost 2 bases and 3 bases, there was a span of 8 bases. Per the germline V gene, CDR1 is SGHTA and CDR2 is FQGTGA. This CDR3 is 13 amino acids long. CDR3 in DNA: TGTGCCAGCAGCTTAGGAGGCGGCTACGAGCAGTACTTC. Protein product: CASSLGGGYEQYF.

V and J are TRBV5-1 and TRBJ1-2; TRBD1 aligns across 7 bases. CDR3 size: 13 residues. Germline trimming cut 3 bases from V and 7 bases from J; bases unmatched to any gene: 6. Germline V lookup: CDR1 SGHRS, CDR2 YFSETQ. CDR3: CASSSNTGAGYTF. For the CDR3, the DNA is TGCGCCAGCAGCTCAAACACAGGGGCTGGCTACACCTTC.

CDR3 sequence reads: CASSWTGDTYGYTF. As DNA, the CDR3 is TGTGCCAGCAGCTGGACAGGGGATACCTATGGCTACACCTTC. The genes are TRBV5-4 and TRBJ1-2; TRBD1 matches at 9 bases. V trimming: 3 bases; J trimming: 4 bases; junction bases outside the gene matches: 4. This CDR3 spans 14 amino acids. Per germline, CDR1 SGHNT and CDR2 YYREEE (reference sequence).

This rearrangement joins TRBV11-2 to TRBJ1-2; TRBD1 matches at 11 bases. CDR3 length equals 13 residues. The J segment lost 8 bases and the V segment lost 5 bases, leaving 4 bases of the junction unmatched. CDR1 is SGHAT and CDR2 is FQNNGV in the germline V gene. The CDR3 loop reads CASSGQGAWGYTF. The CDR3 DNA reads TGTGCCAGCAGCGGACAGGGGGCCTGGGGCTACACCTTC.

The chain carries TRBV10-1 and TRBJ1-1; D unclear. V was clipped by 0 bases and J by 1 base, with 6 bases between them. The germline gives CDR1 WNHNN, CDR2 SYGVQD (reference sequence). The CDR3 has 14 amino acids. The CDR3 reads CASSESEGNTEAFF. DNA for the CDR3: TGCGCCAGCAGTGAGTCGGAGGGGAACACTGAAGCTTTCTTT.

The DNA for the CDR3 is TGTGCCAGCAGTTTACTCTCGGGGGGGTATGGAGATACGCAGTATTTT. It yields the protein CASSLLSGGYGDTQYF. The chain employs TRBV27 and TRBJ2-3; the match to TRBD2 covers 8 bases. After removal of 2 bases from V and 5 bases from J, the junction contained 9 bases not matched to a gene. Germline V CDR1 and CDR2: MNHEY, SMNVEV (reference sequence). The CDR3 runs to 16 residues.

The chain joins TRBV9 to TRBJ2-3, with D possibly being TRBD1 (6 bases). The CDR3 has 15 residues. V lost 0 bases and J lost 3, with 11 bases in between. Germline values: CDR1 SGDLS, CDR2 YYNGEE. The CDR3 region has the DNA TGTGCCAGCAGCGTAGTTCACAGGGTGACAGATACGCAGTATTTT. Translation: CASSVVHRVTDTQYF.

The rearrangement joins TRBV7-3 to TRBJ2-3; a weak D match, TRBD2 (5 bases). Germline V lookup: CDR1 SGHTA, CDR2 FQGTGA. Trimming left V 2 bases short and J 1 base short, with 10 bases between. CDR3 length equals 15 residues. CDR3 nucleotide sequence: TGTGCCAGCAGCTTACAAGCGGATGGCACAGATACGCAGTATTTT. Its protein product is CASSLQADGTDTQYF. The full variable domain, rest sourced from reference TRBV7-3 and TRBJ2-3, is GAGVSQTPSNKVTEKGKYVELRCDPISGHTALYWYRQSLGQGPEFLIYFQGTGAADDSGLPNDRFFAVRPEGSVSTLKIQRTERGDSAVYLCASSLQADGTDTQYFGPGTRLTVL.

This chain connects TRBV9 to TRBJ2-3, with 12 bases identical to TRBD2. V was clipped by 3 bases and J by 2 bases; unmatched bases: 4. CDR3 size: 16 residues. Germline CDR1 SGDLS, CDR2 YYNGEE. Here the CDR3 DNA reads TGTGCCAGCAGCGGCCGACTAGCGGGGGCCACAGATACGCAGTATTTT. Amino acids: CASSGRLAGATDTQYF.

CDR3 sequence reads: CASSQNALSIQGRNSPLHF. The CDR3 DNA follows: TGTGCCAGCAGCCAAAACGCCCTCAGCATACAGGGTCGAAATTCACCCCTCCACTTT. The genes are TRBV4-2 and TRBJ1-6; TRBD1 might be the D (6 bases). The CDR3 has 19 residues. Germline assignment: CDR1 LGHNA and CDR2 YNFKEQ. Trimming took 2 bases from V and 7 from J, leaving 24 bases between them.

CDR3 loop: CASSPLAYNEQFF. CDR3 DNA: TGTGCCAGCAGCCCCCTAGCTTACAATGAGCAGTTCTTC. The chain is built from TRBV9 and TRBJ2-1; a weak D match, TRBD2 (5 bases). The germline CDR1 and CDR2 sequences are SGDLS and YYNGEE. This CDR3 spans 13 amino acids. V was clipped by 4 bases and J by 4 bases, with 9 bases between them.

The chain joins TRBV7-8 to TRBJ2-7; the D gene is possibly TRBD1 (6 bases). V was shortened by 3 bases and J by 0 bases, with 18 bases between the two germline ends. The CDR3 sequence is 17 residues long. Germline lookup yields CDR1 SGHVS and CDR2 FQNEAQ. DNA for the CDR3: TGTGCCAGCAGCTTGGTGGTCAGGGGTCCCGTCTCCTACGAGCAGTACTTC. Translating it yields CASSLVVRGPVSYEQYF.

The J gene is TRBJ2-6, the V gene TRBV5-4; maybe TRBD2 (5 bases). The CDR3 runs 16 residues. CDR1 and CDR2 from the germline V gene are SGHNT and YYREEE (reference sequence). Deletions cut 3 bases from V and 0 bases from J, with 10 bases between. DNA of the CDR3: TGTGCCAGCAGCTCCGTGGGAGTCTCTGGGGCCAACGTCCTGACTTTC. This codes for CASSSVGVSGANVLTF.

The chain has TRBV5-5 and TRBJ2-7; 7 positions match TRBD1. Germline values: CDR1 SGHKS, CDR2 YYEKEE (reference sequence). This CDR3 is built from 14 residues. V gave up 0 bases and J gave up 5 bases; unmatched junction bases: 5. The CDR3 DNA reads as TGTGCCAGCAGCTTGGATTCGGGGACAGACGAGCAGTACTTC. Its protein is CASSLDSGTDEQYF.

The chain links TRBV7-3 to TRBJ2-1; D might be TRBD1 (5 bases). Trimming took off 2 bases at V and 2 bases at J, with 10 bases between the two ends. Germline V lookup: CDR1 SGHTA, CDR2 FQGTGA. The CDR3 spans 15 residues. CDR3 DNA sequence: TGTGCCAGCAGCTTAGCAGGGCCTACCTACAATGAGCAGTTCTTC. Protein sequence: CASSLAGPTYNEQFF.

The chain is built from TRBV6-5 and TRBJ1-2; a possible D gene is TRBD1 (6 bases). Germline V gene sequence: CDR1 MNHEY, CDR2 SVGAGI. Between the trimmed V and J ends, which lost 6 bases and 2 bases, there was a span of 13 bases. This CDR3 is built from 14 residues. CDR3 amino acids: CASRLPGQNYGYTF. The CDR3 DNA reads TGTGCCAGCAGATTGCCAGGACAGAACTATGGCTACACCTTC.